The text below deals with one TCR beta chain. The method was immunoSEQ multiplex PCR; TCRdb's version includes in-frame clones alone and lacks a portion of them. Of 110,000 to 150,000 clones in the sample, 80% to 90% are singletons; the top ten hold roughly 1.7%. This entry comes from a study of T cell responses to AZD1222 COVID-19 vaccine. The CDR3 is 13 amino acids. Trimming cost V 1 base and J 8 bases; bases outside gene matches: 4. Germline V gene lookup returns CDR1 PRHDT and CDR2 FYEKMQ (reference sequence). Sequencing was performed on peripheral blood, taken on day 0 of AZD1222 vaccination. The chain joins TRBV13 to TRBJ1-2; TRBD1 agrees at 7 bases. The sequence came from an adult in good health. The CDR3 bases are TGTGCCAGCAGCTTAGTCGGGACAGCGGGCTACACCTTC. Its protein product is CASSLVGTAGYTF.